A selection of T cell receptor beta chains follows, all from one sample in a study of early T cells in non-severe SARS-CoV-2 infection. TCRdb ran MiXCR on the 5' RACE reads and lists one entry per CDR3 protein. Of approximately 31,000 distinct CDR3 sequences listed, 4.5% to 6% are singletons. Specimen: whole blood. The receptors derive from an adult who was a healthcare worker with PCR-confirmed SARS-CoV-2 infection or an uninfected control (not recorded which). The CDR3 runs from the conserved cysteine through the conserved F or W. A D gene is named only where the DNA matches it firmly. Expanded clones are given a class, and other clones once, few, many or no size at all.

j_call	clone_size	d_call	v_call	cdr3_nt	cdr3_aa
TRBJ2-3	many	TRBD2	TRBV6-4	TGTGCCAGCAGTGACTCGGAGACTAGCGGGACCACTAGCACAGATACGCAGTATTTT	CASSDSETSGTTSTDTQYF
TRBJ1-1	many	NA	TRBV6-5	TGTGCCAGCAGTCCCCGGGGAAATAGGATGAACACTGAAGTTTTCTTT	CASSPRGNRMNTEVFF
TRBJ2-2	many	TRBD2	TRBV6-2/TRBV6-3	TGTGCCAGCAATGGTGGACTAGCGGAAAACACCGGGGAGCTGTTTTTT	CASNGGLAENTGELFF
TRBJ2-7	many	TRBD2	TRBV4-1	TGCGCCAGCTCGCGGGGACTAGCCATGAAGGAGCAGTACTTC	CASSRGLAMKEQYF
TRBJ2-1	many	NA	TRBV12-3/TRBV12-4	TGTGCCAGCAGCCCGGACTCTTCCTACAATGAGCAGTTCTTC	CASSPDSSYNEQFF
TRBJ1-1	many	NA	TRBV20-1	TGCAGTGCTAGATCGGGCGGGAGGGTTACTGAAGCTTTCTTT	CSARSGGRVTEAFF
TRBJ2-5	many	TRBD2	TRBV29-1	TGCAGCGTTGGTCGCAGGGAGGGGACCCAGTACTTC	CSVGRREGTQYF
TRBJ2-1	NA	NA	TRBV11-2	TGTGCCAGCAGCTTAGCCCCGGACTACAATGAGCAGTTCTTC	CASSLAPDYNEQFF
TRBJ2-1	many	NA	TRBV30	TGTGCCTGGATGGGATGGGATGAGCAGTTCTTC	CAWMGWDEQFF
TRBJ2-7	many	TRBD1	TRBV7-9	TGTGCCAGCAGCATCTCCGGGACAGCCCGCTACGAGCAGTACTTC	CASSISGTARYEQYF
TRBJ2-1	NA	NA	TRBV4-2	TGTGCCAGCAGCCAAGATGTGGAGGGTAGAAACAATGAGCAGTTCTTC	CASSQDVEGRNNEQFF
TRBJ2-2	many	TRBD1	TRBV7-2	TGTGCCAGCAGCTTAAGACAGGGGAACACCGGGGAGCTGTTTTTT	CASSLRQGNTGELFF
TRBJ1-5	many	NA	TRBV23-1	TGCGCCAGCAGAGGACAGCGAGATAGCAATCAGCCCCAGCATTTT	CASRGQRDSNQPQHF
TRBJ2-2	many	NA	TRBV4-3	TGCGCCAGCAGCCAAGATCCCCCAGCGGGCCCGAACACCGGGGAGCTGTTTTTT	CASSQDPPAGPNTGELFF